These 27 T cell receptor beta chains originate from one sample sequenced in a study of T-cell memory formation after mild COVID-19. TCRdb processed the 5' RACE reads anew with MiXCR; each CDR3 protein has one entry. The sample contains approximately 240,000 distinct CDR3 sequences, less than 20% of which appear only once. Material: PBMCs or a T cell subset sorted from them (not recorded which). The receptor set was obtained from a man between 18 and 35 years old who had mild COVID-19 (a few samples of this study predate the infection). Cell type and time point are not known.

This clonotype was counted many times. The chain employs TRBV12-3 or TRBV12-4 and TRBJ2-1; D perhaps matches TRBD1 (5 bases). V shed 4 bases and J shed 9 bases, with 13 bases lying between them. This CDR3 region has 13 residues. The DNA for the CDR3 is TGTGCCAGCAGTTCCCAGGGTAGGGGTGAGCAGTTCTTC. As protein: CASSSQGRGEQFF.

V usage is TRBV5-4 and J usage is TRBJ2-3; no definite D call. The germline V and J ends were trimmed by 0 bases and 4 bases, with 12 bases remaining between them. The CDR3 consists of 15 residues. Per germline, CDR1 SGHNT and CDR2 YYREEE (reference sequence). CDR3 protein: CASSLAGYSSDTQYF. The CDR3 DNA reads as TGTGCCAGCAGCTTGGCCGGGTATAGTTCAGATACGCAGTATTTT.

The chain uses TRBV3-1 and TRBJ2-5; D perhaps matches TRBD2 (6 bases). This CDR3 is 16 amino acids long. In germline, CDR1 is LGHDT, CDR2 YNNKEL (reference sequence). Trimming left V 1 base short and J 4 bases short, with 16 bases between. CDR3 bases: TGTGCCAGCAGCCAAGGGCTCGGGAGCGGGTCAGAGACCCAGTACTTC. Translating it yields CASSQGLGSGSETQYF.

This clonotype was observed many times. The CDR3 region is CASSQGAEETQYF. The CDR3 DNA follows: TGTGCCAGCAGTCAGGGGGCGGAGGAGACCCAGTACTTC. V gene TRBV14 combines with J gene TRBJ2-5; 8 nucleotides agree with TRBD1. Germline CDR1 is SGHDN and CDR2 is FVKESK. CDR3 size: 13 residues. The V gene end was trimmed by 6 bases and the J gene end by 5 bases; junction bases not matched to a gene: 5.

CDR3 bases: TGTGCCAGCAGCGGGACCACAAACGGATGGGGCTACACCTTC. Translation gives CASSGTTNGWGYTF. This chain connects TRBV6-1 to TRBJ1-2, with D possibly TRBD1 on 5 matching bases. Between the trimmed V and J ends, which lost 6 bases and 8 bases, there was a span of 19 bases. Germline values: CDR1 MNHNS, CDR2 SASEGT. This CDR3 comprises 14 residues.

This chain links TRBV18 with TRBJ2-2, with a weak D call TRBD2 (7 bases). V lost 3 bases and J lost 5, with 16 bases in between. Per the germline V gene, CDR1 is KGHSH and CDR2 is LQKENI. This CDR3 comprises 16 residues. The CDR3 coding sequence is TGTGCCAGCTCACCGCTCGGGGGGCCGGCGACCGGGGAGCTGTTTTTT. Its protein product is CASSPLGGPATGELFF.

This clonotype was found a few times. The chain is built from TRBV11-2 and TRBJ1-1; 7 nucleotides agree with TRBD1. Germline CDR1 is SGHAT and CDR2 is FQNNGV. This CDR3 region has 14 residues. J lost 7 bases, V lost 5 bases, and 10 bases had no gene match. CDR3 DNA: TGTGCCAGCAGCCGAAACAGGGGCCCCCTTGAAGCTTTCTTT. Translated: CASSRNRGPLEAFF.

At least ten counts were recorded for this clonotype. The genes are TRBV5-1 and TRBJ2-5, with a weak D call TRBD2 (6 bases). V lost 4 bases to trimming and J lost 2 bases, with 12 bases between them. The germline gives CDR1 SGHRS, CDR2 YFSETQ. There are 14 residues in the CDR3. The CDR3 nucleotides read TGCGCCAGCAGCCCTCCGGGGGTACAAGAGACCCAGTACTTC. Its translation: CASSPPGVQETQYF.

The CDR3 reads CSATSGGFETQYF. In DNA, the CDR3 is TGCAGTGCTACTAGCGGGGGGTTTGAGACCCAGTACTTC. V and J are TRBV20-1 and TRBJ2-5; TRBD2 matches 11 bases. This CDR3 comprises 13 residues. The ends lost 4 bases at V and 5 bases at J; junction bases unmatched: 3. The germline gives CDR1 DFQATT, CDR2 SNEGSKA (reference sequence).

The rearrangement links TRBV11-3 to TRBJ2-1; the match to TRBD2 covers 11 bases. CDR3 size: 15 residues. The V and J ends lost 3 bases and 5 bases, in that order; junction bases with no gene match: 3. Germline-derived CDR1 and CDR2 are SGHNT and YENEEA. The CDR3 coding sequence is TGTGCCAGCAGCTTCCTAGCGGGGGGAAACAATGAGCAGTTCTTC. Translation: CASSFLAGGNNEQFF.

V gene TRBV7-8 combines with J gene TRBJ1-5, with 7 bases that match TRBD1. This CDR3 is built from 18 residues. The germline V gene encodes CDR1 SGHVS and CDR2 FQNEAQ. Trimming took 0 bases from V and 1 from J; bases not matched to a gene: 9. CDR3 sequence reads: CASSLAGEGAGSNQPQHF. The CDR3 coding sequence is TGTGCCAGCAGCTTAGCCGGGGAGGGGGCAGGAAGCAATCAGCCCCAGCATTTT. The full variable domain, its missing parts supplied by reference TRBV7-8 and TRBJ1-5, is GAGVSQSPRYKVAKRGQDVALRCDPISGHVSLFWYQQALGQGPEFLTYFQNEAQLDKSGLPSDRFFAERPEGSVSTLKIQRTQQEDSAVYLCASSLAGEGAGSNQPQHFGDGTRLSIL.

The gene calls are TRBV21-1 and TRBJ2-3. TRBV21-1 is noted as a pseudogene. CDR3 length: 14 amino acids. DNA for the CDR3: TGTGCCAGCAGCAAGCGGGTGAACACAGATACGCAGTATTTT. Translated: CASSKRVNTDTQYF.

CDR3 in DNA: TGTGCCAGCAGTCAAGGGGTGCAGCCGCAGTTCTTC. This sequence encodes CASSQGVQPQFF. The chain links TRBV7-3 to TRBJ2-1; tentative D call: TRBD1 (5 bases). The CDR3 length is 12 residues. Germline values: CDR1 SGHTA, CDR2 FQGTGA. V was clipped by 6 bases and J by 12 bases, with 15 bases between them.

The J gene is TRBJ2-4, the V gene TRBV29-1; D is ambiguous. The length of the CDR3 is 14 residues. V gave up 6 bases and J gave up 3 bases, with 15 bases separating them. Germline V gene data show CDR1 as SQVTM and CDR2 as ANQGSEA. The CDR3 DNA sequence: TGCAGCGTCACTGGGTCACTGGACAAAAACATTCAGTACTTC. Translated: CSVTGSLDKNIQYF.

This clonotype was counted between two and nine times. V usage is TRBV12-3 or TRBV12-4 and J usage is TRBJ2-7; D remains ambiguous. V lost 7 bases and J 5 bases, leaving 18 bases between the germline ends. CDR3 size: 14 residues. The CDR3 DNA follows: TGTGCCAGCACCTCCGCCCTCCGGTTGAACGAGCAGTACTTC. This translates into CASTSALRLNEQYF.

This clonotype showed up just a few times. The V and J genes are TRBV12-3 or TRBV12-4 and TRBJ1-1; the D is unclear. V was shortened by 6 bases and J by 11 bases, with 19 bases between the two germline ends. CDR3 length: 13 amino acids. The chain's CDR3 is CASSEPPGGWAFF. CDR3 DNA sequence: TGTGCCAGCAGCGAACCACCGGGTGGTTGGGCTTTCTTT.

This clonotype was seen only a few times. The CDR3: CSATGTSGAIYQETQYF. The CDR3 DNA reads TGCAGCGCTACTGGGACTAGCGGGGCGATCTATCAAGAGACCCAGTACTTC. The chain is built from TRBV29-1 and TRBJ2-5; TRBD2 matches at 13 bases. This CDR3 is 17 amino acids long. Germline V gene data show CDR1 as SQVTM and CDR2 as ANQGSEA. Trimming took 7 bases from V and 2 from J; bases not matched to a gene: 13. Full variable domain (remainder filled in from reference TRBV29-1 and TRBJ2-5): SAVISQKPSRDICQRGTSLTIQCQVDSQVTMMFWYRQQPGQSLTLIATANQGSEATYESGFVIDKFPISRPNLTFSTLTVSNMSPEDSSIYLCSATGTSGAIYQETQYFGPGTRLLVL.

This clonotype was seen a few times. V and J are TRBV20-1 and TRBJ2-1; D gene uncertain. Germline loops: CDR1 DFQATT, CDR2 SNEGSKA (reference sequence). Trimming removed 3 bases at V and 6 bases at J, with 12 bases between. The CDR3 length is 13 residues. In DNA form, the CDR3 reads TGCAGTGCTAGGAATCATGGGTCCAATGAGCAGTTCTTC. Its protein product is CSARNHGSNEQFF.

This clonotype was seen ten or more times. V is TRBV7-9 and J is TRBJ2-7; D perhaps matches TRBD2 (6 bases). V was pared by 5 bases and J by 0 bases, with 11 bases between. The germline gives CDR1 SEHNR, CDR2 FQNEAQ (reference sequence). The CDR3 extends over 14 amino acids. As DNA, the CDR3 is TGTGCCAGCAGCCGGGGAGGCAGCTCCTACGAGCAGTACTTC. It codes for CASSRGGSSYEQYF. Combining the CDR3 with reference TRBV7-9 and TRBJ2-7 gives the whole variable domain DTGVSQNPRHKITKRGQNVTFRCDPISEHNRLYWYRQTLGQGPEFLTYFQNEAQLEKSRLLSDRFSAERPKGSFSTLEIQRTEQGDSAMYLCASSRGGSSYEQYFGPGTRLTVT.

This clonotype was seen only a few times. This chain connects TRBV5-5 to TRBJ1-1; D remains unclear. With 1 base removed from V and 3 bases from J, the gap between germline ends came to 4 bases. The V gene's germline CDR1 is SGHKS and CDR2 YYEKEE (reference sequence). CDR3 size: 12 residues. The CDR3 sequence: CASSLQDTEAFF. Written as DNA, the CDR3 is TGTGCCAGCAGCTTGCAGGACACTGAAGCTTTCTTT.

A few counts support this clonotype. J is TRBJ2-3 and V is TRBV5-6; 8 bases are a match to TRBD2. J gave up 2 bases and V 6 bases, and 8 bases lay outside the gene matches. CDR1 and CDR2 from the germline V gene are SGHDT and YYEEEE. CDR3 length equals 15 residues. The chain's CDR3 is CASTKTSDFTDTQYF. CDR3 bases: TGTGCCAGCACCAAGACTAGCGACTTCACAGATACGCAGTATTTT. Together with reference TRBV5-6 and TRBJ2-3, the CDR3 gives the full variable domain: DAGVTQSPTHLIKTRGQQVTLRCSPKSGHDTVSWYQQALGQGPQFIFQYYEEEERQRGNFPDRFSGHQFPNYSSELNVNALLLGDSALYLCASTKTSDFTDTQYFGPGTRLTVL.

A few counts support this clonotype. This chain joins TRBV7-2 and TRBJ1-2, with 9 bases that match TRBD1. Germline V CDR1 and CDR2: SGHTA, FQGNSA. V dropped 4 bases and J dropped 7; count of bases not matched to a gene: 7. This CDR3 has 14 amino acids. CDR3 nucleotide sequence: TGTGCCAGCAGCTGGGACAGGGACCGCGTTGGCTACACCTTC. Amino acids: CASSWDRDRVGYTF.

A few counts support this clonotype. The chain couples TRBV5-1 to TRBJ2-3, with 10 bases lining up with TRBD2. This CDR3 contains 17 residues. Germline trimming cut 4 bases from V and 2 bases from J; bases unmatched to any gene: 10. Germline CDR1 SGHRS, CDR2 YFSETQ. CDR3 amino acids: CASSRGLAGVSTDTQYF. The CDR3 bases are TGCGCCAGCAGCCGAGGGCTAGCGGGGGTCTCCACAGATACGCAGTATTTT.

The chain has TRBV30 and TRBJ1-1; 8 bases map to TRBD1. The CDR3 extends over 12 amino acids. CDR1 GTSNPN and CDR2 SVGIG come from the germline V gene (reference sequence). The trim removed 1 base at V and 10 bases at J, leaving 5 bases unmatched. CDR3 sequence reads: CAWSGTGGLAFF. The CDR3 DNA reads as TGTGCCTGGAGTGGTACAGGGGGGCTAGCTTTCTTT.

J is TRBJ1-5 and V is TRBV5-6, with D tentatively TRBD1 (5 bases). The CDR3 covers 14 residues. V lost 3 bases, J lost 3 bases, and 10 bases lay in between. Germline loops: CDR1 SGHDT, CDR2 YYEEEE. The CDR3 sequence: CASSWGGNNQPQHF. CDR3 coding DNA: TGTGCCAGCAGCTGGGGGGGTAACAATCAGCCCCAGCATTTT.

This clonotype was detected only a few times. The chain links TRBV10-3 to TRBJ1-2; D remains unclear. The CDR3 is 13 amino acids. V was clipped by 0 bases and J by 5 bases, with 7 bases between them. Germline V CDR1 and CDR2: ENHRY, SYGVKD. The CDR3 nucleotides read TGTGCCATCAGTGAGTCCGGGGAGTATGGCTACACCTTC. This gives the protein CAISESGEYGYTF.

The chain carries TRBV7-2 and TRBJ2-1, with D maybe TRBD2 (7 bases). Germline V lookup: CDR1 SGHTA, CDR2 FQGNSA. V gave up 4 bases and J gave up 10 bases, with 11 bases separating them. CDR3 length: 12 residues. The CDR3 region is CASSSRGAEQFF. The CDR3 coding sequence is TGTGCCAGCAGCTCCCGGGGGGCAGAGCAGTTCTTC. The full variable domain, with the rest looked up from reference TRBV7-2 and TRBJ2-1, is GAGVSQSPSNKVTEKGKDVELRCDPISGHTALYWYRQSLGQGLEFLIYFQGNSAPDKSGLPSDRFSAERTGGSVSTLTIQRTQQEDSAVYLCASSSRGAEQFFGPGTRLTVL.